The TCR beta chain described here comes from a study of cytomegalovirus exposure and HLA in healthy donors. While unrecorded immune exposures were likely, the donors were nominally healthy when sampled. This clone was seen more than once but under ten times. No antigen is known for it. PCR was performed using 60 Vbeta and 13 Jbeta primers. Clones were read by immunoSEQ multiplex PCR, and TCRdb kept only the in-frame ones, dropping some. Of 95,000 to 150,000 clones listed, 74% are singletons. Study conclusions and caveats: Later analysis identified a missense DCLRE1C variant that was linked to TCR beta V- and J-gene trimming. Later, TCR association rates were found to vary by HLA locus, highest for DRB1 and lowest for HLA-C.

This TCR derives from a man aged 35 to 55 in good health and CMV-seropositive. What was sequenced was PBMCs.

Here the CDR3 reads CASSDSNASGIDEQYF. Written as DNA, the CDR3 is TGTGCCAGCAGTGATAGTAACGCTAGCGGGATCGACGAGCAGTACTTC. This chain links TRBV2 with TRBJ2-7; 9 bases map to TRBD2. CDR1 and CDR2 from the germline V gene are SNHLY and FYNNEI. CDR3 size: 16 residues. Trimming took 3 bases from V and 5 from J; bases not matched to a gene: 11.